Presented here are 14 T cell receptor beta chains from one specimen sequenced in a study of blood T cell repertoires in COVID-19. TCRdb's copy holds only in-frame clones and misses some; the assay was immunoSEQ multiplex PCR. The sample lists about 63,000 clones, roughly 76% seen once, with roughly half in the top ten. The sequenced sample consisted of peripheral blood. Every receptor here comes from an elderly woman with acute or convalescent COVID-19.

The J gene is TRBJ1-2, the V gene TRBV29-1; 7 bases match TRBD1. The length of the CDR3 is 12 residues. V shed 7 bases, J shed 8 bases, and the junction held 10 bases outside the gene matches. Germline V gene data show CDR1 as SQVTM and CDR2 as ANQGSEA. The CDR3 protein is CSGKTGWDGYTF. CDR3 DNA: TGCAGCGGGAAGACAGGGTGGGACGGCTACACCTTC.

CDR3 DNA sequence: TGTGCCAGCAGTGTTCCGGGACTAGCGAACGAGTTTAGCACAGATACGCAGTATTTT. Translation: CASSVPGLANEFSTDTQYF. The chain carries TRBV28 and TRBJ2-3; 10 bases are shared with TRBD2. Per germline, CDR1 MDHEN and CDR2 SYDVKM. CDR3 size: 19 residues. The ends lost 5 bases at V and 0 bases at J; junction bases unmatched: 14. Together with reference TRBV28 and TRBJ2-3, the CDR3 gives the full variable domain: DVKVTQSSRYLVKRTGEKVFLECVQDMDHENMFWYRQDPGLGLRLIYFSYDVKMKEKGDIPEGYSVSREKKERFSLILESASTNQTSMYLCASSVPGLANEFSTDTQYFGPGTRLTVL.

In DNA form, the CDR3 reads TGTGCCAGTAGTACCTCCGGCAGAGGGGAGACCCAGTACTTC. It translates to CASSTSGRGETQYF. The chain carries TRBV19 and TRBJ2-5, with a possible D match to TRBD2 (5 bases). CDR3 length: 14 amino acids. The V end lost 4 bases, the J end lost 5 bases, and 14 bases lay between the germline ends. Germline V gives CDR1 LNHDA, CDR2 SQIVND (reference sequence).

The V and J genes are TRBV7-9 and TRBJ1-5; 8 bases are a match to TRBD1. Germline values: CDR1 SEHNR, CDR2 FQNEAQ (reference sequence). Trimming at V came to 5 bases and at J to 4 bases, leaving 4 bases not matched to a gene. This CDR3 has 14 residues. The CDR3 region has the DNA TGTGCCAGCAGCCTACAGGGGGGAAATCAGCCCCAGCATTTT. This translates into CASSLQGGNQPQHF.

The CDR3 loop is CASRVGGPYNEQFF. The CDR3 coding sequence is TGTGCCAGCAGAGTGGGAGGACCCTACAATGAGCAGTTCTTC. The rearrangement uses TRBV6-6 and TRBJ2-1, with D tentatively TRBD2 (6 bases). The CDR3 runs 14 residues. CDR1 is MNHNY and CDR2 is SVGAGI in the germline V gene (reference sequence). Deletions cut 6 bases from V and 2 bases from J, with 11 bases between.

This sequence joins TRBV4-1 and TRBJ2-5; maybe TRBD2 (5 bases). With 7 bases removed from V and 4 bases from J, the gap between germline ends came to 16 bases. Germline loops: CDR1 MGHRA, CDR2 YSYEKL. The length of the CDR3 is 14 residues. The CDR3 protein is CASKSGMGGETQYF. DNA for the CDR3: TGCGCCAGCAAATCCGGGATGGGTGGAGAGACCCAGTACTTC.

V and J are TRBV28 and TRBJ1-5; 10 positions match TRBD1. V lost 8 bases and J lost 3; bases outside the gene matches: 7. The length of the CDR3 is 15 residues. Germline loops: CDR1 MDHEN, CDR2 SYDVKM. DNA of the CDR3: TGTGCCAGCGGCAGGGACAGGGGTTACAATCAGCCCCAGCATTTT. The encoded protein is CASGRDRGYNQPQHF.

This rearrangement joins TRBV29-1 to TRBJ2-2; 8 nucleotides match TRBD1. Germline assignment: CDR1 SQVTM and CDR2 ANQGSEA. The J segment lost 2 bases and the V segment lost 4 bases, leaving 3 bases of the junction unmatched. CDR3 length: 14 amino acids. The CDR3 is CSVGQGINTGELFF. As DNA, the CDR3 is TGCAGCGTTGGACAGGGGATCAACACCGGGGAGCTGTTTTTT.

CDR3 region: CASSSDRTTNEKLFF. The CDR3 nucleotides are TGTGCCAGCAGTTCGGACAGGACAACTAATGAAAAACTGTTTTTT. This rearrangement joins TRBV7-9 to TRBJ1-4; TRBD1 matches 7 bases. The CDR3 runs 15 residues. Trimming at V came to 6 bases and at J to 0 bases, leaving 4 bases not matched to a gene. CDR1 SEHNR and CDR2 FQNEAQ come from the germline V gene (reference sequence).

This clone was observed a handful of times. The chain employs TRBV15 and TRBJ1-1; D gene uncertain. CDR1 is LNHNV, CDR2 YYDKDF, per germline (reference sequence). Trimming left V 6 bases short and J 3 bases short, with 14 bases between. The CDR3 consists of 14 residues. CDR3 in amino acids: CATRVRPRDTEAFF. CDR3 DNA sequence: TGTGCCACCAGAGTGAGGCCGCGAGACACTGAAGCTTTCTTT.

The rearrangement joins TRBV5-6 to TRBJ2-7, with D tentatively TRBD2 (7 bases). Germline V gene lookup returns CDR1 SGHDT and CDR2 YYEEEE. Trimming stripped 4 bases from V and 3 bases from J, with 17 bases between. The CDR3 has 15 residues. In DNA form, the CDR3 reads TGTGCCAGCAGCCGGGGGGCTAGCGGATACTACGAGCAGTACTTC. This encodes CASSRGASGYYEQYF. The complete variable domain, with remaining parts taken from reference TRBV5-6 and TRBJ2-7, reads DAGVTQSPTHLIKTRGQQVTLRCSPKSGHDTVSWYQQALGQGPQFIFQYYEEEERQRGNFPDRFSGHQFPNYSSELNVNALLLGDSALYLCASSRGASGYYEQYFGPGTRLTVT.

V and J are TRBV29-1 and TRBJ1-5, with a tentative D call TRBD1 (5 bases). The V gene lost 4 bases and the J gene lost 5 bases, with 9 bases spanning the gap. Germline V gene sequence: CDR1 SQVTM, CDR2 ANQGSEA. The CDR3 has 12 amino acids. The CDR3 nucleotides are TGCAGCGTTGGACAGACCGATCAGCCCCAGCATTTT. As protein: CSVGQTDQPQHF.

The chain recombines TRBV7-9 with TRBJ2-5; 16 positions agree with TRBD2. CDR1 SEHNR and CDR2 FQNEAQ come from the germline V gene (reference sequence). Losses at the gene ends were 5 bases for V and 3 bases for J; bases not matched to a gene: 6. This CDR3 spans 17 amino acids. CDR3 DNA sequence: TGTGCCAGCAGCAGGGGACTAGCGGGAGGGCCCGAAGAGACCCAGTACTTC. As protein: CASSRGLAGGPEETQYF.

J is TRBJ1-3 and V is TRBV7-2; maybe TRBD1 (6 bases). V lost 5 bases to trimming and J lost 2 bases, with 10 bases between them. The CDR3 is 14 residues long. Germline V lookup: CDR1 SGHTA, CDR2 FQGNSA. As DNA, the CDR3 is TGTGCCAGCAGCGAGGACAGTCCTGGAAACACCATATATTTT. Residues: CASSEDSPGNTIYF.